Listed below are T cell receptor beta chains from one sample, sequenced in a study of T cell responses to AZD1222 COVID-19 vaccine. Only in-frame clones appear in the TCRdb table, and some are missing; sequencing was by immunoSEQ multiplex PCR. The sample contains tens of thousands of clones, nearly 90% of which appear only once. The material was peripheral blood, obtained on day 0 of MenACWY control vaccination. Receptors were obtained from an adult in good health. Each CDR3 is given with its conserved first and last residue. The D gene is left open where the match is weak. Not all rows give a size; the values are once, few, many and, for expanded clones, a class.

J gene: TRBJ1-2; clone size: -; V gene: TRBV12-3/TRBV12-4; D gene: -; CDR3 protein: CASSSGAPYGYTF; CDR3 DNA: TGTGCCAGCAGTTCAGGGGCCCCTTATGGCTACACCTTC
J gene: TRBJ1-3; clone size: -; V gene: TRBV4-3; D gene: -; CDR3 protein: CASSVTRSAGNTIYF; CDR3 DNA: TGCGCCAGCAGCGTTACACGTTCCGCTGGAAACACCATATATTTT
J gene: TRBJ2-4; clone size: -; V gene: TRBV7-9; D gene: -; CDR3 protein: CASSLPEDPIVQYF; CDR3 DNA: TGTGCCAGCAGCTTACCTGAAGACCCGATAGTTCAGTACTTC
J gene: TRBJ1-1; clone size: -; V gene: TRBV6-7; D gene: -; CDR3 protein: CASSYPRAENTEAFF; CDR3 DNA: TGTGCCAGCAGTTACCCTCGGGCTGAAAACACTGAAGCTTTCTTT
J gene: TRBJ2-5; clone size: -; V gene: TRBV6-5; D gene: TRBD1; CDR3 protein: CASSRGLVETQYF; CDR3 DNA: TGTGCCAGCAGCAGGGGGCTAGTAGAGACCCAGTACTTC
J gene: TRBJ1-3; clone size: -; V gene: TRBV3-1/TRBV3-2; D gene: -; CDR3 protein: CASSLGQGNTIYF; CDR3 DNA: TGTGCCAGCAGCTTAGGACAGGGAAACACCATATATTTT
J gene: TRBJ2-3; clone size: -; V gene: TRBV7-8; D gene: -; CDR3 protein: CASSYGGLTDTQYF; CDR3 DNA: TGTGCCAGCAGCTATGGGGGACTCACAGATACGCAGTATTTT
J gene: TRBJ1-4; clone size: -; V gene: TRBV5-6; D gene: TRBD1; CDR3 protein: CASSWDRVDTTNEKLFF; CDR3 DNA: TGTGCCAGCAGCTGGGACAGGGTGGATACAACTAATGAAAAACTGTTTTTT
J gene: TRBJ2-3; clone size: -; V gene: TRBV3-1/TRBV3-2; D gene: -; CDR3 protein: CARNVRGADTQYF; CDR3 DNA: TGTGCCCGAAATGTAAGGGGTGCAGATACGCAGTATTTT
J gene: TRBJ1-1; clone size: -; V gene: TRBV15; D gene: -; CDR3 protein: CATSRDAGWTEAFF; CDR3 DNA: TGTGCCACCAGCAGAGATGCAGGGTGGACTGAAGCTTTCTTT
J gene: TRBJ1-2; clone size: -; V gene: TRBV20-1; D gene: -; CDR3 protein: CSASSQNYGYTF; CDR3 DNA: TGCAGTGCTAGTAGTCAGAACTATGGCTACACCTTC
J gene: TRBJ1-2; clone size: -; V gene: TRBV14; D gene: -; CDR3 protein: CASSQDEGTYYGYTF; CDR3 DNA: TGTGCCAGCAGCCAAGATGAAGGGACATACTATGGCTACACCTTC
J gene: TRBJ2-5; clone size: -; V gene: TRBV18; D gene: -; CDR3 protein: CASSTNRAETQYF; CDR3 DNA: TGTGCCAGCTCAACTAACAGGGCGGAGACCCAGTACTTC
J gene: TRBJ1-5; clone size: -; V gene: TRBV28; D gene: -; CDR3 protein: CASKRGLIGAGQPQHF; CDR3 DNA: TGTGCCAGCAAAAGGGGCCTCATAGGTGCGGGACAGCCCCAGCATTTT
J gene: TRBJ2-5; clone size: -; V gene: TRBV27; D gene: TRBD2; CDR3 protein: CASSLVAGGPQETQYF; CDR3 DNA: TGTGCCAGCAGTTTGGTTGCGGGGGGCCCCCAAGAGACCCAGTACTTC
J gene: TRBJ2-4; clone size: -; V gene: TRBV11-3; D gene: -; CDR3 protein: CASSLRGAKNIQYF; CDR3 DNA: TGTGCCAGCAGCTTAAGGGGAGCCAAAAACATTCAGTACTTC
J gene: TRBJ1-6; clone size: -; V gene: TRBV11-3; D gene: -; CDR3 protein: CASSLDRGGPNSPLHF; CDR3 DNA: TGTGCCAGCAGCTTAGATAGGGGGGGTCCGAATTCACCCCTCCACTTT
J gene: TRBJ2-2; clone size: few; V gene: TRBV4-2; D gene: -; CDR3 protein: CASSQAPQRFTGELFF; CDR3 DNA: TGTGCCAGCAGCCAAGCGCCCCAAAGATTCACCGGGGAGCTGTTTTTT
J gene: TRBJ1-3; clone size: -; V gene: TRBV30; D gene: -; CDR3 protein: CAWRDIFSGNTIYF; CDR3 DNA: TGTGCCTGGAGGGACATTTTCTCTGGAAACACCATATATTTT
J gene: TRBJ1-2; clone size: few; V gene: TRBV10-3; D gene: -; CDR3 protein: CAISGDREDYGYTF; CDR3 DNA: TGTGCCATCAGCGGGGATAGGGAGGACTATGGCTACACCTTC
J gene: TRBJ1-2; clone size: -; V gene: TRBV7-9; D gene: -; CDR3 protein: CASDNPLRGDYGYTF; CDR3 DNA: TGTGCCAGCGATAACCCTTTGCGGGGCGACTATGGCTACACCTTC
J gene: TRBJ1-1; clone size: -; V gene: TRBV5-4; D gene: TRBD1; CDR3 protein: CASSLTGDTEAFF; CDR3 DNA: TGTGCCAGCAGCTTGACAGGGGACACTGAAGCTTTCTTT
J gene: TRBJ1-2; clone size: once; V gene: TRBV2; D gene: TRBD1; CDR3 protein: CASSPTYLGQGVQDGYTF; CDR3 DNA: TGTGCCAGCAGTCCCACCTACCTGGGACAGGGAGTTCAGGATGGCTACACCTTC
J gene: TRBJ2-2; clone size: -; V gene: TRBV15; D gene: -; CDR3 protein: CATSRGGRGRVGTGELFF; CDR3 DNA: TGTGCCACCAGCAGAGGCGGCCGGGGGCGAGTCGGGACCGGGGAGCTGTTTTTT
J gene: TRBJ1-6; clone size: once; V gene: TRBV6-6; D gene: -; CDR3 protein: CASSSTENHNSPLHF; CDR3 DNA: TGTGCCAGCAGTTCCACGGAGAACCATAATTCACCCCTCCACTTT
J gene: TRBJ1-1; clone size: -; V gene: TRBV11-2; D gene: TRBD1; CDR3 protein: CASSLDDRAKAFF; CDR3 DNA: TGTGCCAGCAGCTTGGACGACAGGGCGAAAGCTTTCTTT
J gene: TRBJ1-5; clone size: -; V gene: TRBV6-5; D gene: TRBD1; CDR3 protein: CASIPQTGTQPQHF; CDR3 DNA: TGTGCCAGCATCCCCCAGACAGGGACACAGCCCCAGCATTTT
J gene: TRBJ2-1; clone size: -; V gene: TRBV18; D gene: TRBD2; CDR3 protein: CASSPLGGGAYEQFF; CDR3 DNA: TGTGCCAGCTCACCCCTAGGCGGGGGGGCATATGAGCAGTTCTTC
J gene: TRBJ2-7; clone size: -; V gene: TRBV11-3; D gene: -; CDR3 protein: CASSFKTGKGSYEQYF; CDR3 DNA: TGTGCCAGCAGCTTCAAAACGGGGAAAGGATCCTACGAGCAGTACTTC
J gene: TRBJ1-5; clone size: -; V gene: TRBV28; D gene: TRBD1; CDR3 protein: CASSQTGGSNQPQHF; CDR3 DNA: TGTGCCAGCAGTCAAACAGGGGGGAGTAATCAGCCCCAGCATTTT
J gene: TRBJ1-2; clone size: -; V gene: TRBV7-2; D gene: -; CDR3 protein: CASSLEGRWGGYTF; CDR3 DNA: TGTGCCAGCAGCTTAGAGGGTCGGTGGGGCGGCTACACCTTC
J gene: TRBJ2-1; clone size: few; V gene: TRBV4-1; D gene: TRBD1; CDR3 protein: CASSQPPGTGEGNEQFF; CDR3 DNA: TGCGCCAGCAGCCAACCGCCAGGGACAGGGGAGGGCAATGAGCAGTTCTTC
J gene: TRBJ2-5; clone size: -; V gene: TRBV14; D gene: -; CDR3 protein: CASSPRQRETQYF; CDR3 DNA: TGTGCCAGCAGCCCCAGGCAGAGAGAGACCCAGTACTTC
J gene: TRBJ2-3; clone size: -; V gene: TRBV7-2; D gene: TRBD2; CDR3 protein: CASSLVGGADTQYF; CDR3 DNA: TGTGCCAGCAGCTTGGTCGGGGGGGCAGATACGCAGTATTTT
J gene: TRBJ1-2; clone size: once; V gene: TRBV5-1; D gene: TRBD1; CDR3 protein: CASTREGAGYGYTF; CDR3 DNA: TGCGCCAGCACCCGGGAGGGGGCTGGCTATGGCTACACCTTC
J gene: TRBJ2-5; clone size: -; V gene: TRBV27; D gene: TRBD1; CDR3 protein: CASSPRDRAEETQYF; CDR3 DNA: TGTGCCAGCAGTCCAAGGGACAGAGCAGAAGAGACCCAGTACTTC
J gene: TRBJ2-6; clone size: medium-sized; V gene: TRBV4-3; D gene: -; CDR3 protein: CASSQSLYSGANVLTF; CDR3 DNA: TGCGCCAGCAGCCAAAGTTTGTATTCTGGGGCCAACGTCCTGACTTTC
J gene: TRBJ1-2; clone size: -; V gene: TRBV27; D gene: -; CDR3 protein: CASSFRGGYGYTF; CDR3 DNA: TGTGCCAGCAGTTTTAGAGGGGGATATGGCTACACCTTC
J gene: TRBJ2-1; clone size: -; V gene: TRBV5-5; D gene: -; CDR3 protein: CASSLDRAEFF; CDR3 DNA: TGTGCCAGCAGCTTGGACAGGGCGGAGTTCTTC
J gene: TRBJ2-1; clone size: -; V gene: TRBV2; D gene: -; CDR3 protein: CASAGIEQFF; CDR3 DNA: TGTGCCAGCGCTGGGATTGAGCAGTTCTTC